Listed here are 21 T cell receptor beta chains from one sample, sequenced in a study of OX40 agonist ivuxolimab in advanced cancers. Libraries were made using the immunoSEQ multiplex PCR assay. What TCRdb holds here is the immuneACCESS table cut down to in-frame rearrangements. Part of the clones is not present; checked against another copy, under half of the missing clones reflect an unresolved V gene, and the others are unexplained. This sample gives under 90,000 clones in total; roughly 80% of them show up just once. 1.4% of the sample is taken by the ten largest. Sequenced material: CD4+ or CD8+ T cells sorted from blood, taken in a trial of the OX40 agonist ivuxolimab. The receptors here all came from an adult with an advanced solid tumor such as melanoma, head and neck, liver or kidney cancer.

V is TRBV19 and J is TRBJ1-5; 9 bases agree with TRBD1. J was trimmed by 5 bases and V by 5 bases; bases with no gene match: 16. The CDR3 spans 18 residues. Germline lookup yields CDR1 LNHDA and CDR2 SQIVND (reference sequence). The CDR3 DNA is TGTGCCAGTAGTTCGCAATCGGAGTGGGACAGGGATTATCAGCCCCAGCATTTT. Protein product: CASSSQSEWDRDYQPQHF.

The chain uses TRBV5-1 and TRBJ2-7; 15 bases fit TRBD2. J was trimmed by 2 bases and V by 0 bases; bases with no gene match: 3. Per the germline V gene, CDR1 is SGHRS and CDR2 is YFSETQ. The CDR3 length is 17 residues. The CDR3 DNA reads TGCGCCAGCAGCTTGGCCAGGACTAGCGGGGGGGCCTACGAGCAGTACTTC. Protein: CASSLARTSGGAYEQYF.

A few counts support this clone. CDR3: CASSFRGQETQYF. CDR3 DNA sequence: TGTGCCAGCAGCTTTCGTGGACAAGAGACCCAGTACTTC. The V call is TRBV5-4, the J call TRBJ2-5; no clear D. Germline V lookup: CDR1 SGHNT, CDR2 YYREEE (reference sequence). The CDR3 contains 13 residues. Trimming took off 2 bases at V and 2 bases at J, with 7 bases between the two ends.

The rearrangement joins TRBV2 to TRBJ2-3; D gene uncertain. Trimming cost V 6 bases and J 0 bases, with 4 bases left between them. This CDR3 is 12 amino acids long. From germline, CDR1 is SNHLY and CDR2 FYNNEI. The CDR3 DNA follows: TGTGCCAGCAGCAAGAGCACAGATACGCAGTATTTT. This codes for CASSKSTDTQYF.

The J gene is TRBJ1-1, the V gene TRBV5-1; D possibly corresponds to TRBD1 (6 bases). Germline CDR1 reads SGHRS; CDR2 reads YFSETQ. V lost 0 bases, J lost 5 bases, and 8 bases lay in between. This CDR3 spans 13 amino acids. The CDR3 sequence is CASSLDRVTEAFF. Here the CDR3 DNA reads TGCGCCAGCAGCTTGGACAGGGTTACTGAAGCTTTCTTT.

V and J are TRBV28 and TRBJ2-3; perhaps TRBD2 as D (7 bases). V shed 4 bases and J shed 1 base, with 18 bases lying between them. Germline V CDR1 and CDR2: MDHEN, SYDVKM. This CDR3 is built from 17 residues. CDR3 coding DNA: TGTGCCAGCAGTTCCCCCTTCAGGGGAGGGGGCACAGATACGCAGTATTTT. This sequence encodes CASSSPFRGGGTDTQYF.

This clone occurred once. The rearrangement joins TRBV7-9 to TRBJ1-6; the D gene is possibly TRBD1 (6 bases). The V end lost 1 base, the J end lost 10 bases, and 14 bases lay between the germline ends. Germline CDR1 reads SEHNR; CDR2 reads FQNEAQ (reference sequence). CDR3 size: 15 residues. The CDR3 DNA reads TGTGCCAGCAGCTTAGGCCTCTCAGGGGAATCACCCCTCCACTTT. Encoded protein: CASSLGLSGESPLHF.

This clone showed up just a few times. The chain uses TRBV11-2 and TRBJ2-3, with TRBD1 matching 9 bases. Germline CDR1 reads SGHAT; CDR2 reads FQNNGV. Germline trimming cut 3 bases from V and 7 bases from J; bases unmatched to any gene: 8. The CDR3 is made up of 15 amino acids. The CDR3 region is CASSLGRDRVNTQYF. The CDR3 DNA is TGTGCCAGCAGCTTGGGGAGGGACAGGGTCAATACGCAGTATTTT.

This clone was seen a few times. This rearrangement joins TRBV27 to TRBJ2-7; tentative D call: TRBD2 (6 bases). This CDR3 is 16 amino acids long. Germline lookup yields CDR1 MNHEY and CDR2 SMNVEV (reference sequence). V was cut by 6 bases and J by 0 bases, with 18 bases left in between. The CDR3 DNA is TGTGCCAGCAGCTTCCAAGGAGGGACGGTCTCCTACGAGCAGTACTTC. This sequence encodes CASSFQGGTVSYEQYF.

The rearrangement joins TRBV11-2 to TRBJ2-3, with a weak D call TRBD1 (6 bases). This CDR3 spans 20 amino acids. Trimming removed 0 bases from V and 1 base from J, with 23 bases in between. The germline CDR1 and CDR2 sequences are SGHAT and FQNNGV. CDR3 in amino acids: CASSLDGIVGAHLRTDTQYF. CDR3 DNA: TGTGCCAGCAGCTTAGATGGTATTGTGGGGGCTCATCTGCGCACAGATACGCAGTATTTT. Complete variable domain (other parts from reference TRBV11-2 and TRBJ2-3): EAGVAQSPRYKIIEKRQSVAFWCNPISGHATLYWYQQILGQGPKLLIQFQNNGVVDDSQLPKDRFSAERLKGVDSTLKIQPAKLEDSAVYLCASSLDGIVGAHLRTDTQYFGPGTRLTVL.

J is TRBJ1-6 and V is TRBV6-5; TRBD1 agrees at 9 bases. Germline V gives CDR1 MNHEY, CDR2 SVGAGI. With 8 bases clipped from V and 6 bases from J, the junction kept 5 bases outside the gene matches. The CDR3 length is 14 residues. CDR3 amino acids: CASAGTGSNSPLHF. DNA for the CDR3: TGTGCCAGCGCTGGGACAGGGTCTAATTCACCCCTCCACTTT.

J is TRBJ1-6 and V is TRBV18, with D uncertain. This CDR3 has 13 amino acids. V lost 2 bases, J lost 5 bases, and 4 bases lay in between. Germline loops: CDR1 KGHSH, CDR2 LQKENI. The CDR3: CASSPGDNSPLHF. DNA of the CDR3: TGTGCCAGCTCACCAGGGGATAATTCACCCCTCCACTTT. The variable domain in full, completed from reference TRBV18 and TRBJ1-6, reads NAGVMQNPRHLVRRRGQEARLRCSPMKGHSHVYWYRQLPEEGLKFMVYLQKENIIDESGMPKERFSAEFPKEGPSILRIQQVVRGDSAAYFCASSPGDNSPLHFGNGTRLTVT.

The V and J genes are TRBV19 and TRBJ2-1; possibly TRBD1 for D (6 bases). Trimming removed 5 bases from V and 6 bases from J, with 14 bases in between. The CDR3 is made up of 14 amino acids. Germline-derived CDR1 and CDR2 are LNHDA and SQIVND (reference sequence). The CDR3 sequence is CASSWGRLGNEQFF. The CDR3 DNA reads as TGTGCCAGTAGTTGGGGGCGACTGGGCAATGAGCAGTTCTTC.

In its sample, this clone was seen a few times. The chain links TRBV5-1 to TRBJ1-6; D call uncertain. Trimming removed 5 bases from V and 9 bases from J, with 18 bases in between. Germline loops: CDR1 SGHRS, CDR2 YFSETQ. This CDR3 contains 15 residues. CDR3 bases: TGCGCCAGCAGTGAGACCGGAAAAGGAGGTTCACCCCTCCACTTT. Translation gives CASSETGKGGSPLHF.

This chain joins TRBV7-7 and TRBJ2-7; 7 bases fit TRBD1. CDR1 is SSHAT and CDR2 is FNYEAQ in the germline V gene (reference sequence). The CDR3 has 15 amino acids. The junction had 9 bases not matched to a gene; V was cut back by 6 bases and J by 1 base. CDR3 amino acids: CASRNQRTGSYEQYF. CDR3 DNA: TGTGCCAGCAGAAACCAACGGACAGGATCCTACGAGCAGTACTTC.

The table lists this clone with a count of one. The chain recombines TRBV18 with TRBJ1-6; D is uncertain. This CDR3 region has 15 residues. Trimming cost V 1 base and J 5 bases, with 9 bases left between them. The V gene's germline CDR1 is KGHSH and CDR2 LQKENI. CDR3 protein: CASSPRNTDNSPLHF. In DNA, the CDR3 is TGTGCCAGCTCACCACGGAATACCGATAATTCACCCCTCCACTTT.

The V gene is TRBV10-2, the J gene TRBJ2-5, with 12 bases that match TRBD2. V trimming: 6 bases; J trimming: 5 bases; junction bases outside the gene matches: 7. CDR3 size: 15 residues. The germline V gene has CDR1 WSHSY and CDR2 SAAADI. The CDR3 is CASRALAGGPETQYF. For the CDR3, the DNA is TGCGCCAGCAGAGCCCTAGCGGGGGGGCCCGAGACCCAGTACTTC.

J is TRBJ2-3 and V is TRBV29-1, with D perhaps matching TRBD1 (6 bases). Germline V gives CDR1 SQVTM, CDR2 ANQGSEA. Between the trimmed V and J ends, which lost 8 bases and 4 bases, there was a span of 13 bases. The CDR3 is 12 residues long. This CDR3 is CSPTQGPDTQYF. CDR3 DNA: TGCAGCCCCACCCAGGGGCCAGATACGCAGTATTTT.

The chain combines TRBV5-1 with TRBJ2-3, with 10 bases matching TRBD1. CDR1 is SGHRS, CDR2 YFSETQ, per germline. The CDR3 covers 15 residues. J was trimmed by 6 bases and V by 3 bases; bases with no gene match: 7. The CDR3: CASSSGTGVRDTQYF. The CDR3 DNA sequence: TGCGCCAGCAGCTCCGGGACAGGGGTACGGGATACGCAGTATTTT.

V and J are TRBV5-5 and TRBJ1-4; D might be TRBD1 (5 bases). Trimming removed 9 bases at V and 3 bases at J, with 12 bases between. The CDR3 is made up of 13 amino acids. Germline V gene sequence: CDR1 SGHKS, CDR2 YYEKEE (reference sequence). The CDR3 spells CATTGDPNEKLFF. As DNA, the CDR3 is TGTGCCACCACCGGGGACCCTAATGAAAAACTGTTTTTT. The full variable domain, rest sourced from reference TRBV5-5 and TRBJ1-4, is DAGVTQSPTHLIKTRGQQVTLRCSPISGHKSVSWYQQVLGQGPQFIFQYYEKEERGRGNFPDRFSARQFPNYSSELNVNALLLGDSALYLCATTGDPNEKLFFGSGTQLSVL.

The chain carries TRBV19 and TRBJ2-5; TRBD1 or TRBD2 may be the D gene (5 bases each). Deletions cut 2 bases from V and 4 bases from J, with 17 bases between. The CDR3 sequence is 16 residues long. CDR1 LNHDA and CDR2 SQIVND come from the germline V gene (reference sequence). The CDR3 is CASSIMGTPLGETQYF. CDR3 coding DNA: TGTGCCAGTAGTATAATGGGGACCCCGCTCGGAGAGACCCAGTACTTC.